This entry lists 6 T cell receptor beta chains sequenced from one sample in a study of T cells expressing NK-cell markers. TCRdb reprocessed the 5' RACE reads; each CDR3 protein has one entry and no DNA is given. The sample holds 550,000 to 600,000 distinct CDR3 sequences. The sequencing sample was made of blood T cells: a sorted CD56 or NKG2C T cell subset, CD4+ or CD8+ T cells, or bulk PBMC T cells (not recorded which). These receptors came from a man younger than 35 in good health.

The chain combines TRBV5-1 with TRBJ2-1; TCRdb's D call of TRBD1 is untestable without DNA. The germline CDR1 and CDR2 sequences are SGHRS and YFSETQ. The CDR3 is 15 residues long. The CDR3 region is CASSDGQLAYNEQFF.

The chain carries TRBV20-1 and TRBJ2-3; there is no DNA to check the TCRdb D call of TRBD2. Per germline, CDR1 DFQATT and CDR2 SNEGSKA (reference sequence). This CDR3 has 16 residues. CDR3 residues: CSARGKVERITDTQYF.

The chain uses TRBV4-1 and TRBJ2-1. Germline assignment: CDR1 MGHRA and CDR2 YSYEKL. The CDR3 sequence is 16 residues long. The CDR3 region is CASSQLQGAPYNEQFF.

The chain is built from TRBV28 and TRBJ2-4; the TRBD1 assignment by TCRdb is unverifiable without DNA. This CDR3 has 20 amino acids. Germline CDR1 MDHEN, CDR2 SYDVKM. CDR3: CASSFMRDRAGDLAKNIQYF.

The V and J genes are TRBV6-2 or TRBV6-3 and TRBJ2-3. In germline, CDR1 is MNHEY, CDR2 SVGEGT. The CDR3 loop spans 15 amino acids. CDR3: CASSYDGKSTDTQYF.

V usage is TRBV11-2 and J usage is TRBJ2-3; TCRdb names TRBD2, which stays unverified in the absence of DNA. CDR1 is SGHAT and CDR2 is FQNNGV in the germline V gene. The CDR3 length is 18 residues. CDR3 protein: CASSLGLAVQAETDTQYF.